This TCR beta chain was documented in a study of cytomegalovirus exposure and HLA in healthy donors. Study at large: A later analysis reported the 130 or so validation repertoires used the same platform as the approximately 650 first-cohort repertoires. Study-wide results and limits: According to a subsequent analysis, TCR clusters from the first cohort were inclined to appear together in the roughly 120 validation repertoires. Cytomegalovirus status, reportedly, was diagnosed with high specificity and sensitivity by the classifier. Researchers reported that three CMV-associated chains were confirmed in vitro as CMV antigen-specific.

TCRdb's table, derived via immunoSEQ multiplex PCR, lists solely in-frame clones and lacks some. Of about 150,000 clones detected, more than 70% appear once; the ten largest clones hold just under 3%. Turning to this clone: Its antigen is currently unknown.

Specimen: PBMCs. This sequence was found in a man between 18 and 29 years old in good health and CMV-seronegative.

The DNA for the CDR3 is TGTGCCAGCAGCCCAGGGGTAGGGTATGGCTACACCTTC. The encoded protein is CASSPGVGYGYTF. V is TRBV11-2 and J is TRBJ1-2; a possible D gene is TRBD1 (6 bases). V lost 5 bases and J lost 5, with 12 bases in between. The length of the CDR3 is 13 residues. Germline V gene sequence: CDR1 SGHAT, CDR2 FQNNGV.